This entry is about one TCR beta chain. This clonotype is medium-sized (0.01 to 0.1%) in its sample. Its specific antigen is unknown. Base qualities are not recorded, but no much larger clone differs from it by a single base. The sample belongs to a study of T cell repertoires in cytomegalovirus infection (dated by TCRdb to between 2017 and 2020). As for the study more broadly: Alongside well-studied HLA-B-restricted epitopes, the peptide stimulations were aimed at recently identified HLA-C-restricted CMV epitopes, whose presentation resists viral immunomodulation. Because public TCR beta signatures pointed to carriage of CMV infection together with the matching HLA type, the HLA type of each donor mattered for the analysis.

The study at large found these results: The ex vivo response was dominated by HLA-C-restricted CMV-specific TCR beta clonotypes, which also provided the single most frequent clonotype in two of eight donors. Carriers of CMV infection plus the relevant HLA type were discriminated by the cumulative frequency of public TCR beta family members in the study cohort and in an independent roughly 340-donor cohort.

Instrument on record: Illumina HiSeq 1500. The raw public data were reprocessed by TCRdb itself: fastp quality trimming at Q25, MiXCR clonotype calling, in-frame beta chains only. Rows with one shared CDR3 protein collapse into an entry with the most common genes and DNA. The table for this sample lists about 160,000 distinct CDR3 sequences; roughly 21% of them were counted only once. The ten biggest clones cover 20% to 30% of the sample. The CDR3, cysteine through phenylalanine, is 14 amino acids long. Only CDR3 DNA remains: 42 bases, in frame from the first base. Ends trimmed: V by 4 bases, J by 6 bases; bases unmatched to a gene: 8. The germline V gene sets CDR1 to MNHEY and CDR2 to SVGAGI. What this sample's treatment or condition label stands for: in vitro stimulation with specific CMV peptide epitopes to enrich CMV-specific T cells.

This clonotype was obtained from a human donor in good health (CMV status not recorded). Some clones in this sample may be carry-over from other donors' samples. The rearranged segments are TRBV6-5 and TRBJ1-2, with 7 central nucleotides matching TRBD1. The specimen was CD8+ T cells from cultured PBMCs, collected from culture after CMV antigen stimulation. The CDR3: CASSWGQSSDGYTF. The sequence in DNA is TGTGCCAGCAGTTGGGGACAGTCCTCAGATGGCTACACCTTC.